This T cell receptor (beta chain) was found in a study of T cell responses to AZD1222 COVID-19 vaccine. This CDR3 is 16 amino acids long. The V end lost 3 bases, the J end lost 5 bases, and 14 bases lay between the germline ends. Germline loops: CDR1 SEHNR, CDR2 FQNEAQ (reference sequence). In this sample, this clone turned up once. Only in-frame clones appear in the TCRdb table, and some are missing; sequencing was by immunoSEQ multiplex PCR. Of about 100,000 clones listed, just under 90% are singletons. Source: peripheral blood, taken on day 0 of AZD1222 vaccination. The chain links TRBV7-9 to TRBJ1-6, with D maybe TRBD1 (6 bases). This clonotype originated in an adult in good health. The CDR3 here is CASSFYWSGDNSPLHF. The CDR3 DNA reads TGTGCCAGCAGCTTTTATTGGTCAGGGGATAATTCACCCCTCCACTTT.